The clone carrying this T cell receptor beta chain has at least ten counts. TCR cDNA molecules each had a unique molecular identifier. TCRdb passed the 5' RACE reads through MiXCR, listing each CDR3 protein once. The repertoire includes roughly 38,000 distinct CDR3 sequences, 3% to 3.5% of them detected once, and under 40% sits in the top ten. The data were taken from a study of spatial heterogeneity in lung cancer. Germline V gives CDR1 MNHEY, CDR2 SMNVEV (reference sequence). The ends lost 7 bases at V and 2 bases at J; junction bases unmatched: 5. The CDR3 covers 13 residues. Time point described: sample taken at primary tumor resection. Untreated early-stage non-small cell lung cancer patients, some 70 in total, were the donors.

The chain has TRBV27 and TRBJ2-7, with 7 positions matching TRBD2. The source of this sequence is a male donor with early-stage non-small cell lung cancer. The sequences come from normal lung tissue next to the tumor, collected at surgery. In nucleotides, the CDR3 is TGTGCCAGCAAAGGACTAGTCCCCTACGAGCAGTACTTC. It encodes CASKGLVPYEQYF.